One and the same sample provided the 14 T cell receptor beta chains below, sequenced in a study of shared clonotypes between healthy human individuals. Data came from immunoSEQ multiplex PCR; TCRdb stores just in-frame clones and leaves some out. Of over 1.4 million clones listed, roughly 96% are singletons. Sequenced input: naive CD4+ T cells sorted from blood. Subset of the sample: CD45RA+ positively selected. These receptor sequences come from a man aged 30 to 45 in good health.

The chain couples TRBV19 to TRBJ1-5; D gene ambiguous. Germline CDR1 is LNHDA and CDR2 is SQIVND (reference sequence). V lost 5 bases and J 2 bases, leaving 13 bases between the germline ends. The CDR3 is 15 residues long. The chain's CDR3 is CASSVVGQGNQPQHF. CDR3 nucleotides: TGTGCCAGTAGTGTAGTTGGGCAGGGCAATCAGCCCCAGCATTTT.

The chain is built from TRBV7-8 and TRBJ1-5; TRBD1 matches 8 bases. Germline V gene data show CDR1 as SGHVS and CDR2 as FQNEAQ. The CDR3 loop spans 14 amino acids. V trimming: 5 bases; J trimming: 3 bases; junction bases outside the gene matches: 3. This CDR3 reads CASSHRGVNQPQHF. CDR3 in DNA: TGTGCCAGCAGCCACAGGGGGGTCAATCAGCCCCAGCATTTT. Variable domain in full (rest from reference TRBV7-8 and TRBJ1-5): GAGVSQSPRYKVAKRGQDVALRCDPISGHVSLFWYQQALGQGPEFLTYFQNEAQLDKSGLPSDRFFAERPEGSVSTLKIQRTQQEDSAVYLCASSHRGVNQPQHFGDGTRLSIL.

This clone has only one observation. This rearrangement joins TRBV30 to TRBJ2-1; D is undetermined. V was clipped by 1 base and J by 0 bases, with 7 bases between them. Per germline, CDR1 GTSNPN and CDR2 SVGIG (reference sequence). This CDR3 is 14 amino acids long. In DNA form, the CDR3 reads TGTGCCTGGAGTGGTGTCAGCTCCTACAATGAGCAGTTCTTC. Encoded protein: CAWSGVSSYNEQFF.

The J gene is TRBJ2-1, the V gene TRBV9; D is ambiguous. This CDR3 region has 15 residues. The germline V and J ends were trimmed by 2 bases and 3 bases, with 12 bases remaining between them. The germline V gene encodes CDR1 SGDLS and CDR2 YYNGEE. CDR3 in amino acids: CASSVSTQIYNEQFF. DNA of the CDR3: TGTGCCAGCAGCGTGTCAACACAGATCTACAATGAGCAGTTCTTC.

Concerning this clone: Different DNA sequences within this sample yield the same CDR3. V usage is TRBV2 and J usage is TRBJ2-7; D unclear. The CDR3 loop spans 12 amino acids. Germline V lookup: CDR1 SNHLY, CDR2 FYNNEI. V was shortened by 5 bases and J by 0 bases, with 5 bases between the two germline ends. This CDR3 is CASSFSSYEQYF. The DNA for the CDR3 is TGTGCCAGCAGTTTCTCCTCCTACGAGCAGTACTTC.

The V call is TRBV7-9, the J call TRBJ1-2, with 8 nucleotides matching TRBD1. Per germline, CDR1 SEHNR and CDR2 FQNEAQ (reference sequence). The CDR3 is 15 residues long. The V gene end was trimmed by 5 bases and the J gene end by 1 base; junction bases not matched to a gene: 6. The CDR3 DNA follows: TGTGCCAGCAGCCACGACAGGGGTTATAACTATGGCTACACCTTC. This encodes CASSHDRGYNYGYTF.

The chain carries TRBV19 and TRBJ1-5; 8 nucleotides agree with TRBD1. Germline loops: CDR1 LNHDA, CDR2 SQIVND (reference sequence). The CDR3 contains 16 residues. V trimming: 5 bases; J trimming: 5 bases; junction bases outside the gene matches: 11. CDR3: CASSPGQGQPHQPQHF. CDR3 coding DNA: TGTGCCAGTAGTCCTGGACAGGGCCAGCCACATCAGCCCCAGCATTTT.

The chain uses TRBV7-8 and TRBJ2-1; the D is unclear. CDR1 and CDR2 (germline): SGHVS, FQNEAQ. The CDR3 is 15 residues long. The V and J ends lost 1 base and 4 bases respectively, with 11 bases between them. The CDR3 DNA reads TGTGCCAGCAGCTTAGAGCTTGGGGTGTACAATGAGCAGTTCTTC. This sequence encodes CASSLELGVYNEQFF.

V is TRBV28 and J is TRBJ1-1; D is undetermined. Germline values: CDR1 MDHEN, CDR2 SYDVKM. The CDR3 extends over 13 amino acids. Trimming stripped 3 bases from V and 6 bases from J, with 11 bases between. The CDR3 here is CASSFSLPAEAFF. The CDR3 coding sequence is TGTGCCAGCAGTTTTTCCCTCCCGGCTGAAGCTTTCTTT.

This sequence joins TRBV5-4 and TRBJ2-3, with 7 bases that match TRBD2. V was clipped by 7 bases and J by 4 bases; unmatched bases: 24. Per germline, CDR1 SGHNT and CDR2 YYREEE (reference sequence). This CDR3 spans 19 amino acids. CDR3 bases: TGTGCCAGCGCCTCTGGTCAGCGCTCTCAAGCGGGACGGGCAGATACGCAGTATTTT. It specifies CASASGQRSQAGRADTQYF.

This clone was seen a handful of times. V usage is TRBV18 and J usage is TRBJ2-3; D not certain. The CDR3 runs to 12 residues. Germline CDR1 KGHSH, CDR2 LQKENI. Trimming took off 5 bases at V and 5 bases at J, with 8 bases between the two ends. CDR3 in amino acids: CASSARIDTQYF. In nucleotides, the CDR3 is TGTGCCAGCTCAGCTAGGATAGATACGCAGTATTTT.

This clone was seen more than once but under ten times. This chain uses TRBV5-4 with TRBJ2-5; weak D call: TRBD1 (6 bases). V was pared by 4 bases and J by 4 bases, with 11 bases between. The CDR3 consists of 13 residues. Germline CDR1 and CDR2: SGHNT and YYREEE (reference sequence). The CDR3 loop reads CASSTKGGETQYF. CDR3 coding DNA: TGTGCCAGCAGCACAAAAGGGGGAGAGACCCAGTACTTC.

The chain is built from TRBV14 and TRBJ2-4, with 8 bases lining up with TRBD1. This CDR3 has 15 residues. Germline CDR1 reads SGHDN; CDR2 reads FVKESK. J was trimmed by 10 bases and V by 4 bases; bases with no gene match: 12. CDR3 protein: CASSPTGVLEVIQYF. In DNA form, the CDR3 reads TGTGCCAGCAGCCCGACAGGGGTATTGGAGGTTATTCAGTACTTC.

The V and J genes are TRBV6-1 and TRBJ2-7, with D unclear. The CDR3 spans 12 residues. Germline CDR1 reads MNHNS; CDR2 reads SASEGT. The V and J ends lost 4 bases and 4 bases respectively, with 8 bases between them. The CDR3 region is CASSVTTYEQYF. CDR3 sequence (DNA): TGTGCCAGCAGTGTTACGACTTACGAGCAGTACTTC.